The 10 T cell receptor beta chains given below trace back to one sample, sequenced in a study of T cell responses to AZD1222 COVID-19 vaccine. Profiled with immunoSEQ multiplex PCR; TCRdb holds only in-frame clones, not every one. The sample holds 110,000 to 150,000 clones, around 91% seen once. The sample consisted of peripheral blood, taken on day 0 of AZD1222 vaccination. The receptors derive from an adult in good health.

The chain carries TRBV18 and TRBJ1-5; 8 bases agree with TRBD1. J lost 1 base, V lost 2 bases, and 10 bases had no gene match. This CDR3 has 18 amino acids. Germline V CDR1 and CDR2: KGHSH, LQKENI. CDR3 bases: TGTGCCAGCTCACCAACCTTTCGGGGACAGGAAAGCAATCAGCCCCAGCATTTT. Protein product: CASSPTFRGQESNQPQHF. Together with reference TRBV18 and TRBJ1-5, the CDR3 gives the full variable domain: NAGVMQNPRHLVRRRGQEARLRCSPMKGHSHVYWYRQLPEEGLKFMVYLQKENIIDESGMPKERFSAEFPKEGPSILRIQQVVRGDSAAYFCASSPTFRGQESNQPQHFGDGTRLSIL.

V is TRBV6-1 and J is TRBJ2-4; D is unresolved. This CDR3 is 16 amino acids long. V was cut by 0 bases and J by 2 bases, with 11 bases left in between. Per germline, CDR1 MNHNS and CDR2 SASEGT. The chain's CDR3 is CASSEAPVVSKNIQYF. As DNA, the CDR3 is TGTGCCAGCAGTGAAGCGCCTGTGGTTTCCAAAAACATTCAGTACTTC.

A few counts support this clone. The chain links TRBV5-6 to TRBJ2-5; D ambiguous. Between the trimmed V and J ends, which lost 0 bases and 6 bases, there was a span of 18 bases. The CDR3 has 16 residues. Germline lookup yields CDR1 SGHDT and CDR2 YYEEEE. CDR3 residues: CASSLVLAAERQTQYF. Here the CDR3 DNA reads TGTGCCAGCAGCTTGGTTCTGGCGGCCGAGAGGCAGACCCAGTACTTC.

The chain carries TRBV27 and TRBJ1-1; 11 bases are shared with TRBD1. CDR1 MNHEY and CDR2 SMNVEV come from the germline V gene (reference sequence). V shed 6 bases and J 3 bases; nucleotides not matched to a gene: 9. The CDR3 is 16 residues long. Written as DNA, the CDR3 is TGTGCCAGCAGCGGACAGGGGGCCGGAGGGGACACTGAAGCTTTCTTT. This translates into CASSGQGAGGDTEAFF.

The V and J genes are TRBV7-3 and TRBJ2-1; 8 positions agree with TRBD2. V lost 5 bases and J lost 5; bases outside the gene matches: 8. The length of the CDR3 is 15 residues. Germline lookup yields CDR1 SGHTA and CDR2 FQGTGA. CDR3 loop: CASSLLSGSNNEQFF. In nucleotides, the CDR3 is TGTGCCAGCAGCCTCCTAAGCGGGAGTAACAATGAGCAGTTCTTC.

This chain links TRBV2 with TRBJ1-5, with D tentatively TRBD1 (5 bases). The CDR3 sequence is 15 residues long. Looked up from germline, CDR1 is SNHLY and CDR2 is FYNNEI. The V end was cut by 8 bases, the J end by 2 bases, with 16 bases between. In DNA, the CDR3 is TGTGCCAGCGGCGAGGGTGAACAGGGCAATCAGCCCCAGCATTTT. This codes for CASGEGEQGNQPQHF. Complete variable domain (other parts from reference TRBV2 and TRBJ1-5): EPEVTQTPSHQVTQMGQEVILRCVPISNHLYFYWYRQILGQKVEFLVSFYNNEISEKSEIFDDQFSVERPDGSNFTLKIRSTKLEDSAMYFCASGEGEQGNQPQHFGDGTRLSIL.

V gene TRBV30 combines with J gene TRBJ2-7; D may be TRBD1 or TRBD2 (5 bases each). V lost 2 bases and J 3 bases, leaving 14 bases between the germline ends. CDR1 is GTSNPN, CDR2 SVGIG, per germline (reference sequence). The CDR3 extends over 14 amino acids. DNA for the CDR3: TGTGCCTGGAGTCCCGGGGCCGGTGACTACGAGCAGTACTTC. Its translation: CAWSPGAGDYEQYF. Based on the CDR3 plus reference TRBV30 and TRBJ2-7, the full variable domain is SQTIHQWPATLVQPVGSPLSLECTVEGTSNPNLYWYRQAAGRGLQLLFYSVGIGQISSEVPQNLSASRPQDRQFILSSKKLLLSDSGFYLCAWSPGAGDYEQYFGPGTRLTVT.

The chain carries TRBV12-5 and TRBJ1-1; D is undetermined. Trimming cost V 6 bases and J 6 bases, with 11 bases left between them. Germline CDR1 LGHNT, CDR2 FRNRAP. This CDR3 has 12 residues. This CDR3 reads CASGRLQSEAFF. CDR3 sequence (DNA): TGTGCTAGTGGGCGCCTTCAATCTGAAGCTTTCTTT.

The chain carries TRBV5-1 and TRBJ1-4; D ambiguous. The germline V and J ends were trimmed by 0 bases and 5 bases, with 11 bases remaining between them. The length of the CDR3 is 15 residues. Germline assignment: CDR1 SGHRS and CDR2 YFSETQ. The CDR3 DNA reads TGCGCCAGCAGCTTGGAGGGCTTTATCAATGAAAAACTGTTTTTT. Translation: CASSLEGFINEKLFF.

The chain couples TRBV9 to TRBJ2-3; D gene unclear. The V end lost 0 bases, the J end lost 3 bases, and 14 bases lay between the germline ends. In germline, CDR1 is SGDLS, CDR2 YYNGEE. This CDR3 has 16 amino acids. CDR3: CASSVVPIVVTDTQYF. The CDR3 bases are TGTGCCAGCAGCGTAGTGCCTATCGTCGTGACAGATACGCAGTATTTT.